Each of the 17 T cell receptor beta chains below was sequenced from the same sample in a study of T-cell reconstitution after alpha-beta-depleted transplantation in children. Library preparation (for TCRbeta) was performed with unique molecular identifiers. From the PCR reads, TCRdb called clonotypes with MiXCR, one entry per CDR3 protein. This table has roughly 200,000 distinct CDR3 sequences, 6% to 7% appearing once. The material sequenced was PBMCs from the stem cell graft donor, taken from the stem cell graft. The receptors originated from a human donor who donated a stem cell graft to a child with Wiskott-Aldrich syndrome.

This clonotype was seen at least ten times. The chain carries TRBV6-5 and TRBJ2-7; tentative D call: TRBD2 (6 bases). CDR1 and CDR2 from the germline V gene are MNHEY and SVGAGI. V lost 0 bases, J lost 7 bases, and 19 bases lay in between. The CDR3 has 16 residues. This CDR3 reads CASSYSSRTIRREQYF. The DNA of the CDR3 is TGTGCCAGCAGTTACTCCTCTCGGACTATACGGAGGGAGCAGTACTTC.

This clonotype was found many times. The chain links TRBV20-1 to TRBJ2-7, with 10 bases matching TRBD2. The CDR3 has 13 amino acids. The V gene end was trimmed by 7 bases and the J gene end by 2 bases; junction bases not matched to a gene: 5. In germline, CDR1 is DFQATT, CDR2 SNEGSKA (reference sequence). CDR3 amino acids: CSVQAGGPYEQYF. The CDR3 DNA follows: TGCAGTGTTCAAGCGGGGGGGCCCTACGAGCAGTACTTC.

This clonotype was detected only a few times. The rearrangement uses TRBV24-1 and TRBJ2-2; D gene uncertain. V lost 4 bases and J 6 bases, leaving 11 bases between the germline ends. The CDR3 is 14 residues long. Germline V gene sequence: CDR1 KGHDR, CDR2 SFDVKD. The chain's CDR3 is CATSDPGPAGELFF. CDR3 coding DNA: TGTGCCACCAGTGACCCGGGCCCGGCCGGGGAGCTGTTTTTT.

The V call is TRBV12-3 or TRBV12-4, the J call TRBJ1-2; D perhaps matches TRBD1 (6 bases). The CDR3 totals 14 residues. V lost 7 bases to trimming and J lost 7 bases, with 19 bases between them. DNA for the CDR3: TGTGCCAGCACTCCCGCTTGGGGGGCAGGTGGCTACACCTTC. This gives the protein CASTPAWGAGGYTF.

This clonotype showed up many times. This rearrangement joins TRBV30 to TRBJ1-2, with D perhaps TRBD1 (5 bases). The CDR3 spans 13 residues. V was clipped by 3 bases and J by 5 bases, with 13 bases between them. Germline V CDR1 and CDR2: GTSNPN, SVGIG (reference sequence). The CDR3 region has the DNA TGTGCCTGGAGGGAGGGACGGGGTTATGGCTACACCTTC. Translation: CAWREGRGYGYTF.

Many counts were recorded for this clonotype. V gene TRBV12-3 or TRBV12-4 combines with J gene TRBJ1-1; D gene uncertain. This CDR3 is 14 amino acids long. The germline V and J ends were trimmed by 2 bases and 2 bases, with 9 bases remaining between them. CDR3 sequence: CASSLLQLNTEAFF. Written as DNA, the CDR3 is TGTGCCAGCAGTTTATTACAGCTCAACACTGAAGCTTTCTTT.

This clonotype was observed at least ten times. V usage is TRBV25-1 and J usage is TRBJ2-1; tentatively, D is TRBD1 (7 bases). The ends were cut back, 8 bases at V and 5 bases at J, with 13 bases in the middle. CDR3 length equals 13 residues. Looked up from germline, CDR1 is MGHDK and CDR2 is SYGVNS. CDR3 DNA: TGTGCCAGCCATGCAGGGGGGCACAATGAGCAGTTCTTC. It yields the protein CASHAGGHNEQFF.

This clonotype was picked up many times. The chain has TRBV6-5 and TRBJ1-1, with D unresolved. Germline V gene data show CDR1 as MNHEY and CDR2 as SVGAGI. This CDR3 has 15 residues. Trimming took 2 bases from V and 1 from J, leaving 11 bases between them. CDR3 in DNA: TGTGCCAGCAGTTACCGGGAGGCCTGGAACACTGAAGCTTTCTTT. Translation gives CASSYREAWNTEAFF.

This clonotype was found many times. The chain combines TRBV30 with TRBJ1-6, with D possibly being TRBD1 (5 bases). There are 13 residues in the CDR3. Trimming removed 3 bases at V and 6 bases at J, with 9 bases between. CDR1 and CDR2 from the germline V gene are GTSNPN and SVGIG (reference sequence). CDR3 coding DNA: TGTGCCTGGAGGGGGCCAGTTAATTCACCCCTCCACTTT. This encodes CAWRGPVNSPLHF.

The sample holds many counts of this clonotype. The gene calls are TRBV6-1 and TRBJ2-3, with D perhaps TRBD2 (6 bases). Germline CDR1 is MNHNS and CDR2 is SASEGT. The germline V and J ends were trimmed by 7 bases and 2 bases, with 16 bases remaining between them. This CDR3 region has 15 residues. The CDR3 is CASTLRGAPTDTQYF. The CDR3 DNA reads as TGTGCCAGCACTCTGCGGGGTGCCCCCACAGATACGCAGTATTTT.

This clonotype was seen many times. V and J are TRBV9 and TRBJ1-2; 9 bases fit TRBD1. Germline V gene data show CDR1 as SGDLS and CDR2 as YYNGEE. The CDR3 sequence is 15 residues long. Trimming cost V 2 bases and J 4 bases; bases outside gene matches: 6. Written as DNA, the CDR3 is TGTGCCAGCAGCGTCGGGACAGGGCAGGCCTATGGCTACACCTTC. Its translation is CASSVGTGQAYGYTF.

The gene calls are TRBV12-3 or TRBV12-4 and TRBJ2-7, with 10 bases fitting TRBD1. The CDR3 has 16 amino acids. The junction had 7 bases not matched to a gene; V was cut back by 5 bases and J by 0 bases. CDR3 sequence: CASSGPGQGISYEQYF. CDR3 sequence (DNA): TGTGCCAGCAGTGGCCCGGGACAGGGGATCTCCTACGAGCAGTACTTC.

In this sample, this clonotype turned up many times. The V call is TRBV6-1, the J call TRBJ1-1, with D perhaps matching TRBD1 (5 bases). The germline V gene has CDR1 MNHNS and CDR2 SASEGT. The ends were cut back, 4 bases at V and 7 bases at J, with 19 bases in the middle. CDR3 length: 15 residues. In DNA form, the CDR3 reads TGTGCCAGCAGTGTTACCGTGGGGGTGGGAGGTGAAGCTTTCTTT. Residues: CASSVTVGVGGEAFF.

There are many counts of this clonotype. The chain joins TRBV4-1 to TRBJ1-6; no clear D. The CDR3 covers 15 residues. Per the germline V gene, CDR1 is MGHRA and CDR2 is YSYEKL. Trimming took off 0 bases at V and 11 bases at J, with 14 bases between the two ends. As DNA, the CDR3 is TGCGCCAGCAGCCAAGAGGGTCGTCCGATACCACCCCTCCACTTT. It encodes CASSQEGRPIPPLHF.

This clonotype was counted a few times. The chain combines TRBV6-1 with TRBJ1-1; D perhaps matches TRBD1 (5 bases). Germline-derived CDR1 and CDR2 are MNHNS and SASEGT. The CDR3 length is 16 residues. Deletions cut 6 bases from V and 1 base from J, with 18 bases between. The CDR3 region is CASRARGLTENTEAFF. For the CDR3, the DNA is TGTGCCAGCAGAGCAAGGGGTCTGACAGAGAACACTGAAGCTTTCTTT.

This clonotype was counted between two and nine times. The gene calls are TRBV20-1 and TRBJ1-6; weak D call: TRBD1 (5 bases). Trimming took 5 bases from V and 5 from J, leaving 19 bases between them. The CDR3 runs to 16 residues. Germline V gene sequence: CDR1 DFQATT, CDR2 SNEGSKA (reference sequence). CDR3 DNA: TGCAGTGCTCGGACACCCTTCATGGGAGATAATTCACCCCTCCACTTT. Protein product: CSARTPFMGDNSPLHF.

The V and J genes are TRBV5-1 and TRBJ2-7; D is undetermined. This CDR3 comprises 16 residues. Looked up from germline, CDR1 is SGHRS and CDR2 is YFSETQ. V was pared by 4 bases and J by 5 bases, with 22 bases between. The DNA for the CDR3 is TGCGCCAGCAGCGTCCAGACGGCGACCTCCGTAGACGAGCAGTACTTC. Protein: CASSVQTATSVDEQYF.